Each of the 20 T cell receptor beta chains below was sequenced from the same sample in a study of T cell responses to AZD1222 COVID-19 vaccine (dated by TCRdb to 2020 to 2022). The intended sense of this specimen's time point label: baseline before first vaccination. To prepare the library, the immunoSEQ multiplex PCR assay was applied. In its TCRdb copy, this immuneACCESS table keeps in-frame sequences only and misses some clones. Where compared with another copy, unresolved V genes explain less than half of these, and the others have no known cause. Recorded for this sample are approximately 110,000 clones; roughly 90% of them occurred a single time. Of the sample, 3.5% to 4.5% is held by the ten largest clones. The sequencing here drew on peripheral blood, taken on day 0 of AZD1222 vaccination. The receptor source for this set is an adult in good health.

The CDR3 DNA follows: TGCGCCAGCCCCCTTAGGGGCAGAGAAGCTTTCTTT. Its protein is CASPLRGREAFF. V is TRBV23-1 and J is TRBJ1-1; tentative D call: TRBD1 (5 bases). TRBV23-1 is identified as an open reading frame with a role that is uncertain. Trimming pared 8 bases from V and 8 bases from J, leaving 15 bases between. This CDR3 contains 12 residues.

The chain is built from TRBV5-8 and TRBJ1-4; the match to TRBD1 covers 9 bases. The V segment lost 0 bases and the J segment 4 bases; nucleotides outside the gene matches: 1. The CDR3 loop spans 15 amino acids. CDR1 and CDR2 (germline): SGHTS, YDEGEE. Here the CDR3 DNA reads TGTGCCAGCAGCTTGGAGACAGGGGGTAATGAAAAACTGTTTTTT. As protein: CASSLETGGNEKLFF.

The chain links TRBV18 to TRBJ1-3; D is unclear. This CDR3 has 13 residues. Trimming cost V 5 bases and J 5 bases, with 10 bases left between them. Looked up from germline, CDR1 is KGHSH and CDR2 is LQKENI. In nucleotides, the CDR3 is TGTGCCAGCTCAACCTCAGGCAGAAACACCATATATTTT. Amino acids: CASSTSGRNTIYF.

The chain couples TRBV5-1 to TRBJ2-5, with 12 bases identical to TRBD1. Trimming at V came to 0 bases and at J to 5 bases, leaving 5 bases not matched to a gene. The CDR3 loop spans 16 amino acids. Looked up from germline, CDR1 is SGHRS and CDR2 is YFSETQ. The CDR3 sequence: CASSLDGDRGRETQYF. The CDR3 nucleotides are TGCGCCAGCAGCTTGGATGGGGACAGGGGGCGTGAGACCCAGTACTTC.

To note about this clone: The sample has other DNA sequences that encode this CDR3 too. The chain is built from TRBV27 and TRBJ1-2; TRBD1 matches 7 bases. The CDR3 sequence is 11 residues long. Germline assignment: CDR1 MNHEY and CDR2 SMNVEV (reference sequence). After removal of 4 bases from V and 8 bases from J, the junction contained 1 base not matched to a gene. CDR3 residues: CASSSGGGYTF. The CDR3, as DNA: TGTGCCAGCAGTTCAGGGGGAGGCTACACCTTC.

The J gene is TRBJ1-6, the V gene TRBV7-9; TRBD1 matches at 8 bases. From germline, CDR1 is SEHNR and CDR2 FQNEAQ (reference sequence). V shed 1 base, J shed 9 bases, and the junction held 5 bases outside the gene matches. The CDR3 is 15 residues long. The CDR3 coding sequence is TGTGCCAGCAGCTTAGGAGGACAGGGAGGTTCACCCCTCCACTTT. This encodes CASSLGGQGGSPLHF.

The chain recombines TRBV5-4 with TRBJ1-4, with D possibly being TRBD1 (5 bases). Germline V gives CDR1 SGHNT, CDR2 YYREEE (reference sequence). The CDR3 length is 15 residues. Trimming stripped 4 bases from V and 5 bases from J, with 15 bases between. CDR3 sequence: CASSPAEGRNEKLFF. CDR3 sequence (DNA): TGTGCCAGCAGCCCCGCGGAGGGGCGAAATGAAAAACTGTTTTTT.

The count of this clone is one. The chain uses TRBV28 and TRBJ1-5; tentatively, D is TRBD1 (6 bases). Germline-derived CDR1 and CDR2 are MDHEN and SYDVKM. Trimming left V 5 bases short and J 4 bases short, with 12 bases between. The CDR3 is 14 residues long. The CDR3 DNA reads as TGTGCCAGCAGTCCGGGGGGGACAAATCAGCCCCAGCATTTT. The encoded protein is CASSPGGTNQPQHF.

The rearrangement joins TRBV12-3 or TRBV12-4 to TRBJ2-2; D unresolved. This CDR3 is built from 12 residues. Between the trimmed V and J ends, which lost 5 bases and 6 bases, there was a span of 7 bases. The CDR3 spells CASSPVSGELFF. DNA of the CDR3: TGTGCCAGCAGTCCGGTCTCCGGGGAGCTGTTTTTT.

The rearrangement joins TRBV18 to TRBJ1-1, with 9 bases fitting TRBD1. The CDR3 runs 13 residues. The germline V gene encodes CDR1 KGHSH and CDR2 LQKENI. V was clipped by 4 bases and J by 11 bases; unmatched bases: 8. The CDR3 nucleotides are TGTGCCAGCTCACGCCGGGACAGGGTAGAGGCTTTCTTT. Its protein product is CASSRRDRVEAFF.

The chain has TRBV10-1 and TRBJ1-2; D is uncertain. The germline CDR1 and CDR2 sequences are WNHNN and SYGVQD (reference sequence). The CDR3 spans 13 residues. The V and J ends lost 0 bases and 2 bases respectively, with 4 bases between them. CDR3 amino acids: CASSESQNYGYTF. As DNA, the CDR3 is TGCGCCAGCAGTGAGTCACAGAACTATGGCTACACCTTC.

This sequence joins TRBV19 and TRBJ2-2, with 11 bases aligning to TRBD2. The junction had 10 bases not matched to a gene; V was cut back by 1 base and J by 6 bases. This CDR3 has 18 amino acids. Germline V gene sequence: CDR1 LNHDA, CDR2 SQIVND (reference sequence). The CDR3 loop is CASSIGLAGGLYAGELFF. As DNA, the CDR3 is TGTGCCAGTAGTATAGGGCTAGCGGGAGGTCTCTACGCCGGGGAGCTGTTTTTT.

The V gene is TRBV6-5, the J gene TRBJ2-2; 7 bases are a match to TRBD2. Germline V CDR1 and CDR2: MNHEY, SVGAGI. CDR3 length: 12 residues. J was trimmed by 6 bases and V by 6 bases; bases with no gene match: 1. CDR3 residues: CASRTSPGELFF. CDR3 DNA: TGTGCCAGCAGGACTAGCCCCGGGGAGCTGTTTTTT.

The V call is TRBV18, the J call TRBJ2-7, with 10 positions matching TRBD1. The germline gives CDR1 KGHSH, CDR2 LQKENI. The CDR3 is 15 residues long. V trimming: 2 bases; J trimming: 3 bases; junction bases outside the gene matches: 4. This chain's CDR3 is CASSPGTGVLYEQYF. The CDR3 coding sequence is TGTGCCAGCTCACCAGGGACAGGGGTCCTCTACGAGCAGTACTTC.

This clone has just a few counts. J is TRBJ2-2 and V is TRBV5-4; 15 nucleotides align to TRBD2. Germline loops: CDR1 SGHNT, CDR2 YYREEE (reference sequence). With V trimmed by 3 bases and J by 3 bases, 9 bases remained unmatched. This CDR3 region has 19 residues. CDR3 DNA sequence: TGTGCCAGCAGCTCCTCGGGACTAGCGGGGGGAGTATACACCGGGGAGCTGTTTTTT. Amino acid sequence: CASSSSGLAGGVYTGELFF.

The chain has TRBV5-1 and TRBJ2-1; TRBD2 matches 8 bases. With V trimmed by 1 base and J by 2 bases, 5 bases remained unmatched. The germline V gene encodes CDR1 SGHRS and CDR2 YFSETQ. CDR3 length: 16 residues. CDR3 sequence (DNA): TGCGCCAGCAGCTTGTTAAGCGGGGGCCCCTACAATGAGCAGTTCTTC. Translating gives CASSLLSGGPYNEQFF. The full variable domain, rest sourced from reference TRBV5-1 and TRBJ2-1, is KAGVTQTPRYLIKTRGQQVTLSCSPISGHRSVSWYQQTPGQGLQFLFEYFSETQRNKGNFPGRFSGRQFSNSRSEMNVSTLELGDSALYLCASSLLSGGPYNEQFFGPGTRLTVL.

This clone was picked up a small number of times. At one of its ends the junction is not consistent with the germline gene, which may arise from a read error. The chain joins TRBV6-5 to TRBJ2-1, with a tentative D call TRBD1 (6 bases). The CDR3 has 13 amino acids. Germline lookup yields CDR1 MNHEY and CDR2 SVGAGI. The CDR3 reads CAGRGRAMDEQFF. The CDR3 region has the DNA TGTGCCGGCAGGGGTAGGGCGATGGATGAGCAGTTCTTC.

This clone has just one count. The rearrangement joins TRBV5-1 to TRBJ2-7; D uncertain. Germline V gene data show CDR1 as SGHRS and CDR2 as YFSETQ. V lost 1 base and J 6 bases, leaving 14 bases between the germline ends. The CDR3 covers 14 residues. CDR3 residues: CASSLSTDPREQYF. The CDR3, as DNA: TGCGCCAGCAGCTTGTCAACGGACCCACGCGAGCAGTACTTC.

This chain uses TRBV14 with TRBJ1-3; D not resolved. This CDR3 has 16 residues. The germline V gene encodes CDR1 SGHDN and CDR2 FVKESK. Trimming cost V 1 base and J 0 bases, with 10 bases left between them. In DNA, the CDR3 is TGTGCCAGCAGCCAAGGTTTACAGAACTCTGGAAACACCATATATTTT. Residues: CASSQGLQNSGNTIYF.

The chain carries TRBV5-1 and TRBJ1-1; the match to TRBD1 covers 7 bases. Germline V gene sequence: CDR1 SGHRS, CDR2 YFSETQ. There are 15 residues in the CDR3. Trimming removed 2 bases from V and 1 base from J; junction bases left unmatched: 5. The CDR3 DNA is TGCGCCAGCAGCTTATTAGGGACAGAGAACACTGAAGCTTTCTTT. Its protein product is CASSLLGTENTEAFF.